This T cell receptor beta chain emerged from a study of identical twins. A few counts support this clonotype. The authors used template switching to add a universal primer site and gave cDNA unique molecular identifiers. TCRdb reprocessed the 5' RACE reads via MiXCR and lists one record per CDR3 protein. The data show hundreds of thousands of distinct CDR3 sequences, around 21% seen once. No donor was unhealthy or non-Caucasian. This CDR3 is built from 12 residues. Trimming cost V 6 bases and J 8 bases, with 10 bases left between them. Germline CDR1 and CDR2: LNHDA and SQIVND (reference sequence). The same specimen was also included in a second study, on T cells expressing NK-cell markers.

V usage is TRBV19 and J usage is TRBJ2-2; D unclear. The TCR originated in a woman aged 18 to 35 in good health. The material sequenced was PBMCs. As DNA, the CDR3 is TGTGCCAGTAGGGCCCCAGCGGGGGAGCTGTTTTTT. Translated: CASRAPAGELFF.